Following are 14 T cell receptor beta chains from one sample sequenced in a study of blood T cells in healthy people across ages. Combining a sample-barcoded 5' primer with a J-beta primer mix, a second PCR ran for about 6 to 11 cycles. One entry per CDR3 protein, called by TCRdb with MiXCR from the 5' RACE reads. The data show about a million distinct CDR3 sequences, roughly two fifths seen once. Sequences were obtained from blood. The origin of the receptors is a man between 18 and 29 years old in good health.

The chain's CDR3 is CASSQVPGRMNTEAFF. DNA of the CDR3: TGTGCCAGCAGCCAAGTCCCAGGCCGGATGAACACTGAAGCTTTCTTT. The V gene is TRBV3-1, the J gene TRBJ1-1; D not certain. The V and J ends lost 1 base and 0 bases respectively, with 12 bases between them. This CDR3 spans 16 amino acids. CDR1 is LGHDT and CDR2 is YNNKEL in the germline V gene (reference sequence).

Regarding this clonotype: A much bigger clone sits one base away, suggesting this may be a read error. J is TRBJ2-7 and V is TRBV4-3; possibly TRBD1 for D (7 bases). The CDR3 is made up of 15 amino acids. The germline gives CDR1 LGHNA, CDR2 YSLEER. V lost 0 bases and J lost 6, with 15 bases in between. This chain's CDR3 is CASSQDGGGVGEQYF. Here the CDR3 DNA reads TGCGCCAGCAGCCAAGATGGAGGGGGCGTGGGCGAGCAGTACTTC.

This clonotype was observed a few times. The chain employs TRBV20-1 and TRBJ1-4; no definite D call. This CDR3 region has 15 residues. Trimming removed 4 bases from V and 0 bases from J, with 12 bases in between. CDR1 DFQATT and CDR2 SNEGSKA come from the germline V gene (reference sequence). The CDR3 nucleotides read TGCAGTGCTAAGGACCAAATTGCAACTAATGAAAAACTGTTTTTT. This codes for CSAKDQIATNEKLFF.

This clonotype was counted between two and nine times. V gene TRBV2 combines with J gene TRBJ1-2, with 8 bases fitting TRBD1. This CDR3 is 13 amino acids long. With 7 bases clipped from V and 4 bases from J, the junction kept 5 bases outside the gene matches. Germline-derived CDR1 and CDR2 are SNHLY and FYNNEI. CDR3 nucleotides: TGTGCCAGCATTTCGGACAGGGTCTATGGCTACACCTTC. As protein: CASISDRVYGYTF.

This clonotype was counted many times. The genes are TRBV20-1 and TRBJ2-5; D possibly matches TRBD1 or TRBD2 (5 bases each). In germline, CDR1 is DFQATT, CDR2 SNEGSKA (reference sequence). The CDR3 length is 14 residues. Trimming removed 0 bases from V and 2 bases from J, with 10 bases in between. CDR3 nucleotides: TGCAGTGCTAGAGATGGTGGGGGACAAGAGACCCAGTACTTC. Its translation: CSARDGGGQETQYF.

CDR3 sequence: CASSSGLPEQFF. The CDR3 DNA reads TGTGCCAGCAGCTCGGGACTACCAGAGCAGTTCTTC. This chain uses TRBV11-3 with TRBJ2-1; 7 nucleotides align to TRBD2. Germline loops: CDR1 SGHNT, CDR2 YENEEA. Trimming removed 4 bases from V and 10 bases from J; junction bases left unmatched: 4. CDR3 length: 12 amino acids.

This clonotype was found once. The genes are TRBV20-1 and TRBJ1-1; a weak D match, TRBD1 (6 bases). This CDR3 has 13 amino acids. The germline gives CDR1 DFQATT, CDR2 SNEGSKA (reference sequence). Trimming removed 4 bases at V and 2 bases at J, with 11 bases between. CDR3 sequence (DNA): TGCAGTGCTACAGTCGGGACAAACACTGAAGCTTTCTTT. Translating gives CSATVGTNTEAFF.

V usage is TRBV7-8 and J usage is TRBJ1-2; the D gene is possibly TRBD1 (6 bases). CDR1 and CDR2 from the germline V gene are SGHVS and FQNEAQ. The length of the CDR3 is 14 residues. V lost 0 bases and J 8 bases, leaving 13 bases between the germline ends. CDR3 in amino acids: CASSLAQGLRGYTF. As DNA, the CDR3 is TGTGCCAGCAGCTTAGCACAGGGACTGCGCGGCTACACCTTC.

This clonotype came up a few times. This chain connects TRBV12-3 or TRBV12-4 to TRBJ1-2; D perhaps matches TRBD1 (5 bases). Deletions cut 7 bases from V and 2 bases from J, with 14 bases between. The CDR3 spans 14 residues. The CDR3 sequence: CASTLSGTNYGYTF. Here the CDR3 DNA reads TGTGCCAGCACCCTATCCGGGACCAACTATGGCTACACCTTC.

The genes are TRBV5-1 and TRBJ1-1; 9 nucleotides line up with TRBD1. The CDR3 contains 16 residues. Germline V gene sequence: CDR1 SGHRS, CDR2 YFSETQ. The trim removed 2 bases at V and 3 bases at J, leaving 8 bases unmatched. DNA of the CDR3: TGCGCCAGCAGCTTCGACAGGGGGGCTAGGGACACTGAAGCTTTCTTT. Translating it yields CASSFDRGARDTEAFF.

The V call is TRBV11-2, the J call TRBJ1-2; D ambiguous. Germline V lookup: CDR1 SGHAT, CDR2 FQNNGV. Trimming stripped 5 bases from V and 6 bases from J, with 22 bases between. The CDR3 runs to 16 residues. The CDR3: CASSPRIVGSTNGYTF. DNA of the CDR3: TGTGCCAGCAGCCCCCGGATCGTTGGATCTACAAATGGCTACACCTTC. The full variable domain, its missing parts supplied by reference TRBV11-2 and TRBJ1-2, is EAGVAQSPRYKIIEKRQSVAFWCNPISGHATLYWYQQILGQGPKLLIQFQNNGVVDDSQLPKDRFSAERLKGVDSTLKIQPAKLEDSAVYLCASSPRIVGSTNGYTFGSGTRLTVV.

This clonotype was seen a handful of times. The chain is built from TRBV7-2 and TRBJ2-3; 7 bases match TRBD2. CDR1 and CDR2 from the germline V gene are SGHTA and FQGNSA. The CDR3 is 19 amino acids. The V gene end was trimmed by 5 bases and the J gene end by 0 bases; junction bases not matched to a gene: 17. CDR3 coding DNA: TGTGCCAGCAGCACTCGCACAAAAACTAGCGTTGCCAGCACAGATACGCAGTATTTT. The encoded protein is CASSTRTKTSVASTDTQYF.

V is TRBV6-6 and J is TRBJ2-3, with 9 bases lining up with TRBD2. This CDR3 has 14 amino acids. V lost 7 bases to trimming and J lost 3 bases; unmatched junction nucleotides: 5. The germline V gene has CDR1 MNHNY and CDR2 SVGAGI (reference sequence). The CDR3 region has the DNA TGTGCCAGCAACGCGGGAGGGCATACAGATACGCAGTATTTT. Its protein product is CASNAGGHTDTQYF.

The chain combines TRBV6-6 with TRBJ1-4; TRBD1 aligns across 8 bases. The CDR3 length is 15 residues. V dropped 6 bases and J dropped 10; count of bases not matched to a gene: 13. Germline CDR1 MNHNY, CDR2 SVGAGI (reference sequence). The CDR3 DNA follows: TGTGCCAGCAGGGACAGTCCGGGACAGGAAAGAAAACTGTTTTTT. The encoded protein is CASRDSPGQERKLFF.